Ten or more counts support the clone carrying this T cell receptor beta chain. The CDR3 has 15 amino acids. The junction had 2 bases not matched to a gene; V was cut back by 3 bases and J by 2 bases. Germline CDR1 is LGHNA and CDR2 is YSLEER. This sample stems from a study of T-cell reconstitution after alpha-beta-depleted transplantation in children. It was with unique molecular identifiers that the TCRbeta library was prepared. TCRdb called the PCR reads again in MiXCR, with one record for every CDR3 protein. The sample has fewer than 550,000 distinct CDR3 sequences, 11% seen once. The starting material was PBMCs from the stem cell graft donor, obtained from the stem cell graft. The J gene is TRBJ2-3, the V gene TRBV4-3; 10 nucleotides line up with TRBD2. This sequence was found in a human donor who donated a stem cell graft to a child with acute myeloid leukemia. CDR3 sequence (DNA): TGCGCCAGCAGCCATACTAGCGGGACCACAGATACGCAGTATTTT. Protein: CASSHTSGTTDTQYF.